One and the same sample provided the 2 T cell receptor beta chains below, sequenced in a study of blood T cells in healthy people across ages. PCR was performed a second time for about 7 to 11 cycles using a sample-barcoded 5' primer and a J-beta primer mix. TCRdb called the 5' RACE reads again in MiXCR, with one record for every CDR3 protein. The sample gives roughly 800,000 distinct CDR3 sequences, roughly 25% of which show up once; more than 8% is in the top ten. These data were also reused for a study on T cells of mothers and their children.

The sample comprised blood. The receptors derive from a boy aged 5 to 17 in good health.

The genes are TRBV29-1 and TRBJ2-1; no clear D. Trimming stripped 8 bases from V and 4 bases from J, with 12 bases between. In germline, CDR1 is SQVTM, CDR2 ANQGSEA. CDR3 length equals 12 residues. CDR3 amino acids: CSPLVNYNEQFF. The CDR3, as DNA: TGCAGCCCCCTCGTAAATTACAATGAGCAGTTCTTC.

The gene calls are TRBV6-5 and TRBJ2-2; 11 nucleotides match TRBD2. This CDR3 has 17 residues. V lost 0 bases and J lost 7; bases outside the gene matches: 7. Per the germline V gene, CDR1 is MNHEY and CDR2 is SVGAGI. This CDR3 is CASSYSLAGALNGELFF. The CDR3, as DNA: TGTGCCAGCAGTTACTCACTAGCGGGAGCTCTGAACGGGGAGCTGTTTTTT.